This T cell receptor (beta chain) originates from a study of tumor-infiltrating lymphocytes in primary liver carcinoma. Regarding the study as a whole: The bulk unsorted samples meant that CD4+ and CD8+ repertoires went uncompared. The 250 largest clones made up significantly more of tumor than blood repertoires (p = 0.039).

Per the germline V gene, CDR1 is SQVTM and CDR2 is ANQGSEA. The CDR3 has 14 residues. V was pared by 7 bases and J by 6 bases, with 9 bases of the junction left unmatched. Germline DNA was also extracted, and blood RNA derived from unsorted whole blood. Using a constant-region primer together with ProtoScript II reverse transcriptase, TCR beta cDNA was made from 500 ng of total RNA. Libraries covering TCR beta were generated through three nested multiplex PCR rounds (using a slightly modified ARM-PCR). PCR rounds one and two used TRBV1-TRBV30 forward primers with a C-beta reverse primer for roughly 10 cycles each. From the multiplex PCR reads, TCRdb called clonotypes with MiXCR, one entry per CDR3 protein. The top ten clones hold about 8.4% of a sample with about 320,000 distinct CDR3 sequences, about 62% of them seen once. Details on this clonotype: Its antigen is undetermined. Without the conserved terminal phenylalanine or tryptophan, this CDR3 likely stems from a read error.

This chain connects TRBV29-1 to TRBJ2-1, with 10 bases identical to TRBD2. The clonotype comes from a man aged 40-50 years with primary liver carcinoma and hepatitis B virus infection. Source material: peripheral blood. CDR3 nucleotide sequence: TGCAGCGGGGAATGGCCTAGCGGGAGCAATGAGCAGTTCCTC. Translated: CSGEWPSGSNEQFL.